This T cell receptor (beta chain) was sequenced in a study of blood T cell repertoires in COVID-19. Study-wide background: The samples span acute and convalescent COVID-19 from the United States, Italy and Spain. T cells, B-cell-depleted T cells, or PBMCs supplied cDNA or gDNA.

Original processing notes: Estimation of nucleated cell counts was performed using reference gene primer amplification. The protocol was immunoSEQ multiplex PCR, while the TCRdb copy is restricted to in-frame clones and leaves out a portion. From that table come the V and J calls and clone size; the DNA was used to work out D and trimming. The data hold about 100,000 clones, with more than 65% observed a single time. This clone appeared a single time. The TCR comes from a woman in her 70s with acute or convalescent COVID-19. The sample comprised peripheral blood.

The DNA of the CDR3 is TGTGCCAGCAGTTGGAGACAGGGGGCTTACGAGCAGTACGTC. Encoded protein: CASSWRQGAYEQYV. The chain has TRBV6-5 and TRBJ2-7, with TRBD1 matching over 10 bases. J gave up 4 bases and V 4 bases, and 4 bases lay outside the gene matches. The CDR3 has 14 residues. Per the germline V gene, CDR1 is MNHEY and CDR2 is SVGAGI.